The sequence of this T cell receptor beta chain was determined in a study of T cells in Graves' hyperthyroidism and ophthalmopathy. Study observations and caveats: The majority of expanded thyroid clonotypes above 0.001 also appeared in blood. In simple terms, a model built on 13 V-J features told ophthalmopathy apart from stable hyperthyroidism.

Concerning this clonotype: As yet, its antigen is unknown.

Authors of the study amplified TCR beta CDR3 regions from RNA transcripts. When the TCR CDR3 underwent first-round RT-PCR, the HTBI primer set was used. A single record per CDR3 protein comes from TCRdb applying MiXCR to the multiplex PCR reads. The sample consists of approximately 600,000 distinct CDR3 sequences, around 21% of them appearing once. V shed 0 bases and J shed 0 bases, with 12 bases lying between them. The germline CDR1 and CDR2 sequences are SGHNT and YYREEE (reference sequence). The CDR3 extends over 17 amino acids. This clonotype was sampled from a man under 40 with Graves' ophthalmopathy. This sequence joins TRBV5-4 and TRBJ2-2; no definite D call. Sample: blood. CDR3 bases: TGTGCCAGCAGCTTGGCCGCGTCGACCGCGAACACCGGGGAGCTGTTTTTT. It translates to CASSLAASTANTGELFF.